This T cell receptor beta chain is drawn from a study of OX40 agonist ivuxolimab in advanced cancers. Samples were taken at baseline and on day 1 of cycles 4 and 7. Sequenced by immunoSEQ multiplex PCR; TCRdb stores in-frame clones only, minus some. The sample lists 50,000 to 70,000 clones, 75% to 90% occurring once. Notes on the study in general: Expanded clones were, on average, more numerous in CD8+ T cells than in CD4+.

As for this clone: Antigen specificity is unknown.

The sequence derives from an adult with an advanced solid tumor such as melanoma, head and neck, liver or kidney cancer. The material sequenced was CD4+ or CD8+ T cells sorted from blood, taken in a trial of the OX40 agonist ivuxolimab.

As DNA, the CDR3 is TGTGCCAGCAGCCTCGACAGACTGAACACTGAAGCTTTCTTT. Translating gives CASSLDRLNTEAFF. This rearrangement joins TRBV13 to TRBJ1-1; D is possibly TRBD1 (5 bases). Germline CDR1 is PRHDT and CDR2 is FYEKMQ (reference sequence). The CDR3 is 14 residues long. Trimming removed 5 bases at V and 0 bases at J, with 10 bases between.